These 23 T cell receptor beta chains came from one sample sequenced in a study of CD8 T cells in Susac syndrome. An input of about 0.45 to 1 ug of RNA was subjected to reverse transcription using random hexamers. TCRdb recomputed calls from the immunoSEQ multiplex PCR reads with MiXCR, one row per CDR3 protein. The profile shows about 120,000 distinct CDR3 sequences, nearly 95% of them singletons. Sequencing input: CD4+ T cells from PBMCs. Receptors were obtained from a human donor in good health.

J is TRBJ1-5 and V is TRBV12-3 or TRBV12-4; D call uncertain. Trimming shortened V by 6 bases and J by 1 base, and 13 bases separated the two germline ends. The CDR3 runs 15 residues. DNA for the CDR3: TGTGCCAGCAGCTCCGCGGGGATCAGCAATCAGCCCCAGCATTTT. It is translated as CASSSAGISNQPQHF.

The chain recombines TRBV27 with TRBJ2-7; 11 positions match TRBD1. The CDR3 sequence is 14 residues long. Germline V gives CDR1 MNHEY, CDR2 SMNVEV (reference sequence). Unmatched junction bases numbered 4, after V lost 5 bases and J lost 4 bases. The CDR3, as DNA: TGTGCCAGCAGTGGGACAGGGGGGACGTACGAGCAGTACTTC. This sequence encodes CASSGTGGTYEQYF.

The chain recombines TRBV7-2 with TRBJ1-1, with D maybe TRBD1 (5 bases). This CDR3 spans 15 amino acids. Trimming removed 2 bases from V and 6 bases from J, with 16 bases in between. Per germline, CDR1 SGHTA and CDR2 FQGNSA. The CDR3 region has the DNA TGTGCCAGCAGCTTAAGCAGGGAATATATCGCTGAAGCTTTCTTT. Protein: CASSLSREYIAEAFF. Filled out from reference TRBV7-2 and TRBJ1-1, the complete variable domain reads GAGVSQSPSNKVTEKGKDVELRCDPISGHTALYWYRQSLGQGLEFLIYFQGNSAPDKSGLPSDRFSAERTGGSVSTLTIQRTQQEDSAVYLCASSLSREYIAEAFFGQGTRLTVV.

The genes are TRBV29-1 and TRBJ2-2; 11 bases match TRBD1. V gave up 3 bases and J gave up 5 bases; unmatched junction bases: 11. The CDR3 totals 17 residues. Germline V lookup: CDR1 SQVTM, CDR2 ANQGSEA. The DNA for the CDR3 is TGCAGCGTTGACAGACTACTTGGGACAGGGGGGACCGGGGAGCTGTTTTTT. It specifies CSVDRLLGTGGTGELFF.

This sequence joins TRBV20-1 and TRBJ2-1, with TRBD2 as a possible D gene (5 bases). This CDR3 contains 13 residues. The V end was cut by 1 base, the J end by 12 bases, with 16 bases between. Germline V gives CDR1 DFQATT, CDR2 SNEGSKA (reference sequence). The CDR3 nucleotides read TGCAGTGCTAGAGGGAGAACGGGGTCTTGGCAGTTCTTC. Its translation is CSARGRTGSWQFF.

The CDR3 sequence: CSARLGLAYEQYF. The CDR3 DNA reads TGCAGTGCTAGACTGGGACTCGCCTACGAGCAGTACTTC. V is TRBV20-1 and J is TRBJ2-7, with D possibly TRBD2 on 6 matching bases. Trimming stripped 2 bases from V and 2 bases from J, with 10 bases between. The CDR3 runs to 13 residues. Germline V CDR1 and CDR2: DFQATT, SNEGSKA (reference sequence).

The V and J genes are TRBV23-1 and TRBJ1-2, with D possibly matching TRBD1 (6 bases). TRBV23-1 is flagged as an ORF with uncertain function. The CDR3 sequence is 14 residues long. V was trimmed by 8 bases and J by 6 bases, leaving 19 bases between them. In nucleotides, the CDR3 is TGCGCCAGCCGACGAGTACAGGGCGGGCATGGCTACACCTTC. It encodes CASRRVQGGHGYTF.

The V and J genes are TRBV20-1 and TRBJ2-1; 11 positions match TRBD2. The J segment lost 8 bases and the V segment lost 1 base, leaving 7 bases of the junction unmatched. Per germline, CDR1 DFQATT and CDR2 SNEGSKA (reference sequence). The CDR3 runs to 15 residues. The CDR3 DNA is TGCAGTGCTAGAGCCCGCACTAGCGGGGGCTATGAGCAGTTCTTC. It specifies CSARARTSGGYEQFF.

CDR3 sequence reads: CAWSVHASGNRPYEQYF. The CDR3 bases are TGTGCCTGGAGTGTACACGCTAGCGGGAATAGGCCCTACGAGCAGTACTTC. The chain couples TRBV30 to TRBJ2-7; 9 positions match TRBD2. Germline trimming cut 0 bases from V and 2 bases from J; bases unmatched to any gene: 11. Germline assignment: CDR1 GTSNPN and CDR2 SVGIG (reference sequence). The CDR3 length is 17 residues.

This chain joins TRBV20-1 and TRBJ2-7; 9 nucleotides match TRBD2. The germline V gene encodes CDR1 DFQATT and CDR2 SNEGSKA (reference sequence). The V and J ends lost 0 bases and 2 bases, in that order; junction bases with no gene match: 8. This CDR3 contains 16 residues. CDR3 bases: TGCAGTGCTAGAGATTTGAGAGCGGGAGGTACCTACGAGCAGTACTTC. Translated: CSARDLRAGGTYEQYF.

This clonotype was detected once. The gene calls are TRBV9 and TRBJ2-2; 9 nucleotides line up with TRBD2. The germline gives CDR1 SGDLS, CDR2 YYNGEE. The length of the CDR3 is 17 residues. After removal of 3 bases from V and 3 bases from J, the junction contained 9 bases not matched to a gene. The CDR3 region is CASSAPTSGADTGELFF. The CDR3 bases are TGTGCCAGCAGCGCCCCGACTAGCGGAGCCGACACCGGGGAGCTGTTTTTT.

V gene TRBV20-1 combines with J gene TRBJ2-7; tentative D call: TRBD1 (5 bases). CDR3 length: 13 amino acids. Trimming cost V 2 bases and J 2 bases, with 10 bases left between them. The germline CDR1 and CDR2 sequences are DFQATT and SNEGSKA (reference sequence). The CDR3 DNA reads TGCAGTGCTAGATTTCTCAGGGCCTACGAGCAGTACTTC. Protein sequence: CSARFLRAYEQYF.

The chain combines TRBV6-2 or TRBV6-3 with TRBJ2-4; TRBD1 matches at 11 bases. Germline CDR1 and CDR2: MNHEY and SVGEGT. Losses at the gene ends were 0 bases for V and 5 bases for J; bases not matched to a gene: 3. This CDR3 comprises 16 residues. The CDR3 loop reads CASSYSRDRGENIQYF. CDR3 DNA: TGTGCCAGCAGTTACTCGAGGGACAGGGGGGAAAACATTCAGTACTTC.

The V call is TRBV2, the J call TRBJ1-1; maybe TRBD1 (5 bases). Trimming removed 4 bases at V and 1 base at J, with 16 bases between. The germline V gene has CDR1 SNHLY and CDR2 FYNNEI. This CDR3 region has 16 residues. DNA of the CDR3: TGTGCCAGCAGTGCAAGCCCTGGCCAGGGGAACACTGAAGCTTTCTTT. Its translation is CASSASPGQGNTEAFF.

J is TRBJ2-7 and V is TRBV5-1, with 9 positions matching TRBD1. V lost 5 bases and J lost 0; bases outside the gene matches: 12. This CDR3 is built from 17 residues. The germline gives CDR1 SGHRS, CDR2 YFSETQ. CDR3 protein: CASREAEDRGYSYEQYF. The CDR3 DNA follows: TGCGCCAGCAGAGAAGCTGAGGACAGGGGCTACTCCTACGAGCAGTACTTC.

The chain combines TRBV7-2 with TRBJ2-7; D is perhaps TRBD1 or TRBD2 (5 bases each). The germline gives CDR1 SGHTA, CDR2 FQGNSA. The CDR3 loop spans 16 amino acids. V was trimmed by 1 base and J by 5 bases, leaving 18 bases between them. CDR3 sequence (DNA): TGTGCCAGCAGCTTAGTCCGAGGGGAACGAGGGAACGAGCAGTACTTC. Translating gives CASSLVRGERGNEQYF. Based on the CDR3 plus reference TRBV7-2 and TRBJ2-7, the full variable domain is GAGVSQSPSNKVTEKGKDVELRCDPISGHTALYWYRQSLGQGLEFLIYFQGNSAPDKSGLPSDRFSAERTGGSVSTLTIQRTQQEDSAVYLCASSLVRGERGNEQYFGPGTRLTVT.

This clonotype was seen a single time. This chain uses TRBV6-5 with TRBJ1-2; D may be TRBD1 (5 bases). Germline V gene data show CDR1 as MNHEY and CDR2 as SVGAGI. The V and J ends lost 4 bases and 5 bases respectively, with 20 bases between them. The CDR3 has 16 amino acids. The CDR3 DNA reads as TGTGCCAGCAGTTCGACCGCGACAGCAGTGTTATATGGCTACACCTTC. Its protein product is CASSSTATAVLYGYTF.

J is TRBJ2-3 and V is TRBV6-4; 7 positions agree with TRBD2. The CDR3 is 20 amino acids. Trimming at V came to 3 bases and at J to 6 bases, leaving 24 bases not matched to a gene. Germline V gives CDR1 MRHNA, CDR2 SNTAGT. The CDR3 DNA sequence: TGTGCCAGCAGTGAACCTCCACTTATTGCGGGAGTGAGTCGATCGGATACGCAGTATTTT. The encoded protein is CASSEPPLIAGVSRSDTQYF.

This sequence joins TRBV20-1 and TRBJ2-7; D may match TRBD1 or TRBD2 (5 bases each). Trimming shortened V by 1 base and J by 3 bases, and 19 bases separated the two germline ends. The CDR3 length is 16 residues. Germline CDR1 DFQATT, CDR2 SNEGSKA (reference sequence). CDR3: CSARVSPGRLIYEQYF. Written as DNA, the CDR3 is TGCAGTGCTAGAGTTTCACCGGGACGGTTGATCTACGAGCAGTACTTC.

The chain joins TRBV20-1 to TRBJ1-2; D unresolved. V gave up 2 bases and J gave up 1 base, with 17 bases separating them. Per germline, CDR1 DFQATT and CDR2 SNEGSKA (reference sequence). This CDR3 comprises 16 residues. CDR3 in DNA: TGCAGTGCTAGAAACACGGCAGTCCGTAGTAACTATGGCTACACCTTC. As protein: CSARNTAVRSNYGYTF.

V usage is TRBV6-6 and J usage is TRBJ2-7, with 11 bases that match TRBD2. V lost 0 bases, J lost 5 bases, and 6 bases stayed unmatched. Germline-derived CDR1 and CDR2 are MNHNY and SVGAGI (reference sequence). CDR3 length equals 16 residues. The CDR3 DNA sequence: TGTGCCAGCAGTTACTCGATACCTAGCGGGAGGAACGAGCAGTACTTC. This codes for CASSYSIPSGRNEQYF.

V gene TRBV9 combines with J gene TRBJ2-2, with 10 bases lining up with TRBD1. The CDR3 covers 14 residues. CDR1 is SGDLS, CDR2 YYNGEE, per germline. After removal of 5 bases from V and 6 bases from J, the junction contained 4 bases not matched to a gene. CDR3 amino acids: CASRGQGKAGELFF. In DNA form, the CDR3 reads TGTGCCAGCAGGGGACAGGGGAAGGCCGGGGAGCTGTTTTTT.

The rearrangement joins TRBV9 to TRBJ2-7; 8 nucleotides align to TRBD2. V lost 4 bases, J lost 2 bases, and 11 bases stayed unmatched. The CDR3 runs to 16 residues. The germline gives CDR1 SGDLS, CDR2 YYNGEE. The DNA of the CDR3 is TGTGCCAGCAGCTCCGAAACCGGGACTAGAGCCTACGAGCAGTACTTC. It encodes CASSSETGTRAYEQYF. The whole variable domain, filled in from reference TRBV9 and TRBJ2-7, reads DSGVTQTPKHLITATGQRVTLRCSPRSGDLSVYWYQQSLDQGLQFLIQYYNGEERAKGNILERFSAQQFPDLHSELNLSSLELGDSALYFCASSSETGTRAYEQYFGPGTRLTVT.